Following are 7 T cell receptor beta chains from one sample sequenced in a study of T cell responses to AZD1222 COVID-19 vaccine. Profiled with immunoSEQ multiplex PCR; TCRdb holds only in-frame clones, not every one. The table shows under 140,000 clones, with roughly four fifths occurring only once. Sequenced here: peripheral blood, sampled on day 0 of AZD1222 vaccination. The receptors come from an adult in good health.

The rearrangement joins TRBV30 to TRBJ2-7; 8 bases match TRBD1. After removal of 5 bases from V and 5 bases from J, the junction contained 8 bases not matched to a gene. Germline lookup yields CDR1 GTSNPN and CDR2 SVGIG (reference sequence). The CDR3 totals 13 residues. CDR3 loop: CAWGFRGLNEQYF. The CDR3 region has the DNA TGTGCCTGGGGCTTCAGGGGGCTCAACGAGCAGTACTTC.

This sequence joins TRBV4-3 and TRBJ2-2; 10 bases align to TRBD2. V lost 0 bases, J lost 5 bases, and 9 bases stayed unmatched. Per the germline V gene, CDR1 is LGHNA and CDR2 is YSLEER. The CDR3 has 18 residues. This CDR3 reads CASSQDRNSGGATGELFF. The CDR3 DNA reads as TGCGCCAGCAGCCAAGATAGAAACAGCGGGGGGGCGACCGGGGAGCTGTTTTTT.

The chain joins TRBV4-3 to TRBJ1-4; 9 nucleotides align to TRBD1. Per the germline V gene, CDR1 is LGHNA and CDR2 is YSLEER. J lost 10 bases, V lost 4 bases, and 10 bases had no gene match. The CDR3 is 15 amino acids. The CDR3 nucleotides read TGCGCCAGCAGCCGGTCCGGGACAGGGTCGCGAAAACTGTTTTTT. Translation: CASSRSGTGSRKLFF.

This chain uses TRBV28 with TRBJ1-2; D call uncertain. With 1 base removed from V and 9 bases from J, the gap between germline ends came to 12 bases. Per germline, CDR1 MDHEN and CDR2 SYDVKM. The CDR3 length is 13 residues. CDR3 sequence (DNA): TGTGCCAGCAGTTTATATCGGAGGGAGCGCTACACCTTC. Protein sequence: CASSLYRRERYTF.

The rearrangement uses TRBV5-1 and TRBJ2-3; D remains ambiguous. The CDR3 length is 13 residues. Trimming stripped 0 bases from V and 4 bases from J, with 6 bases between. Germline V gene data show CDR1 as SGHRS and CDR2 as YFSETQ. CDR3 region: CASSLGVADTQYF. For the CDR3, the DNA is TGCGCCAGCAGCTTGGGTGTAGCAGATACGCAGTATTTT.

The chain has TRBV3-1 (or the pseudogene TRBV3-2) and TRBJ1-1, with D possibly matching TRBD1 (6 bases). Germline V gives CDR1 LGHDT, CDR2 YNNKEL (reference sequence). Trimming took 6 bases from V and 4 from J, leaving 15 bases between them. The CDR3 has 14 residues. CDR3 coding DNA: TGTGCCAGCAGTGCCTCCCCAGGGGCCACTGAAGCTTTCTTT. Translation gives CASSASPGATEAFF.

The chain recombines TRBV7-2 with TRBJ1-1; 10 nucleotides match TRBD1. The CDR3 runs to 13 residues. Germline V gene data show CDR1 as SGHTA and CDR2 as FQGNSA. The CDR3 loop is CAESTGGGTEAFF. CDR3 nucleotides: TGTGCAGAGTCGACAGGGGGCGGTACTGAAGCTTTCTTT.